The TCR beta chain described here comes from a study of breast tumors, draining lymph nodes, adjacent tissues. Of note for this clonotype: What it recognizes is unknown.

V was shortened by 7 bases and J by 2 bases, with 8 bases between the two germline ends. The CDR3 is made up of 12 amino acids. In germline, CDR1 is KGHDR, CDR2 SFDVKD. TCRdb re-analysed the multiplex PCR reads in MiXCR, keeping a single row per CDR3 protein. The sample lists about 140,000 distinct CDR3 sequences, about 33% occurring once. Study-level results: Data only fit, rather than demonstrated, lymph node origin of most tumor T cells. Tumor repertoires ranked between lymph nodes and nontumor tissue in diversity, with V and J gene preferences. Luminal-like breast cancer showed significantly greater tumor-nontumor repertoire similarity than basal-like breast cancer did.

Samples came from axillary lymph nodes draining the breast cancer. Sample: axillary lymph node tissue. This chain joins TRBV24-1 and TRBJ2-7; D is possibly TRBD1 (5 bases). This clonotype was obtained from a female donor with breast cancer. Some clones in this sample may be carry-over from other donors' samples. The CDR3 here is CATSQGPYEQYF. The CDR3 coding sequence is TGTGCCACCAGCCAGGGCCCCTACGAGCAGTACTTC.